What follows are 22 T cell receptor beta chains derived from one specimen sequenced in a study of regulatory T cells in long-lasting Graves disease. Stated time point: newly diagnosed GD, antithyroid drugs for less than 3 months. Researchers made the TCR library from RNA that was extracted from PBMCs. Assembly of TCR beta libraries relied on iRepertoire HTBI primers together with Arm-PCR of CDR3 regions. TCRdb fed the multiplex PCR reads into MiXCR, producing one record per CDR3 protein. This table holds about 470,000 distinct CDR3 sequences, about 16% found once. These same records also appear under a second study, on T cells in Graves' hyperthyroidism and ophthalmopathy.

Specimen: peripheral blood mononuclear cells (PBMCs), collected at new diagnosis, from a patient treated with antithyroid drugs. Receptors were obtained from a woman in her 30s with Graves disease.

At least ten counts were recorded for this clonotype. The gene calls are TRBV5-1 and TRBJ2-3, with TRBD2 matching 7 bases. The germline V gene encodes CDR1 SGHRS and CDR2 YFSETQ. CDR3 length: 16 amino acids. Unmatched junction bases numbered 11, after V lost 4 bases and J lost 3 bases. CDR3 nucleotide sequence: TGCGCCAGCAGCGTCGGGACTACTATTGTGACAGATACGCAGTATTTT. It specifies CASSVGTTIVTDTQYF. The full variable domain, its missing parts supplied by reference TRBV5-1 and TRBJ2-3, is KAGVTQTPRYLIKTRGQQVTLSCSPISGHRSVSWYQQTPGQGLQFLFEYFSETQRNKGNFPGRFSGRQFSNSRSEMNVSTLELGDSALYLCASSVGTTIVTDTQYFGPGTRLTVL.

The chain employs TRBV24-1 and TRBJ1-5; no reliable D call. Trimming took 5 bases from V and 1 from J, leaving 8 bases between them. This CDR3 comprises 14 residues. Germline lookup yields CDR1 KGHDR and CDR2 SFDVKD. CDR3 DNA: TGTGCCACCAGTGGAACCGAAAGCAATCAGCCCCAGCATTTT. Protein product: CATSGTESNQPQHF.

The count of this clonotype is one. The chain links TRBV5-1 to TRBJ2-1, with 10 bases aligning to TRBD2. This CDR3 is 14 amino acids long. The germline gives CDR1 SGHRS, CDR2 YFSETQ. J gave up 6 bases and V 3 bases, and 3 bases lay outside the gene matches. Here the CDR3 DNA reads TGCGCCAGCAGCTCTAGCGGGAGCGGCAATGAGCAGTTCTTC. Amino acids: CASSSSGSGNEQFF.

This clonotype has ten or more counts. The CDR3 region has the DNA TGTGCCAGCATCCTACAGGGAGAGATTTCCTATGGCTACACCTTC. Encoded protein: CASILQGEISYGYTF. The chain combines TRBV2 with TRBJ1-2; weak D call: TRBD1 (6 bases). CDR1 is SNHLY, CDR2 FYNNEI, per germline. This CDR3 is built from 15 residues. Trimming pared 7 bases from V and 4 bases from J, leaving 19 bases between.

Comments on this clonotype: This may come from a read error, since a much larger clone is one base off. The missing conserved phenylalanine or tryptophan at the end of this CDR3 makes a read error likely. The rearrangement uses TRBV13 and TRBJ2-7; TRBD2 agrees at 7 bases. Germline V CDR1 and CDR2: PRHDT, FYEKMQ (reference sequence). CDR3 length: 15 residues. Trimming at V came to 4 bases and at J to 0 bases, leaving 6 bases not matched to a gene. Here the CDR3 reads CASSSLADSSYEQYS. The CDR3 DNA sequence: TGTGCCAGCAGCTCCCTAGCGGATAGCTCCTACGAGCAGTACTCC.

This clonotype was recorded at least ten times. The chain recombines TRBV30 with TRBJ2-3, with D perhaps assigned TRBD1 or TRBD2 (5 bases each). The V end lost 1 base, the J end lost 2 bases, and 10 bases lay between the germline ends. The CDR3 consists of 14 residues. Germline CDR1 is GTSNPN and CDR2 is SVGIG (reference sequence). DNA for the CDR3: TGTGCCTGGAGTGCCATGGGGGTCACAGATACGCAGTATTTT. This codes for CAWSAMGVTDTQYF.

This clonotype was found a few times. The chain carries TRBV5-5 and TRBJ2-3; the match to TRBD2 covers 7 bases. The last part of the DNA fits TRBJ2-7 better; the J call may be wrong. The CDR3 consists of 16 residues. Per germline, CDR1 SGHKS and CDR2 YYEKEE (reference sequence). The CDR3 DNA is TGTGCCAGCGGAGGGCTAGCGGCCCGTGCCCGCCACGAGCAGTACTTC. Protein: CASGGLAARARHEQYF.

This clonotype was seen a few times. The chain links TRBV5-1 to TRBJ2-7; 10 bases line up with TRBD2. Unmatched junction bases numbered 6, after V lost 0 bases and J lost 6 bases. This CDR3 has 15 amino acids. Germline V gene sequence: CDR1 SGHRS, CDR2 YFSETQ. CDR3 in DNA: TGCGCCAGCAGCTTGGATCTAGCGGGAGAAGGCGAGCAGTACTTC. Protein sequence: CASSLDLAGEGEQYF.

This clonotype was recorded a few times. The rearrangement links TRBV7-8 to TRBJ1-1, with D possibly matching TRBD1 (5 bases). V dropped 5 bases and J dropped 5 bases, with 18 bases sitting between them. Germline CDR1 and CDR2: SGHVS and FQNEAQ. The CDR3 loop spans 15 amino acids. The CDR3: CASSIFEGFGTEAFF. The DNA for the CDR3 is TGTGCCAGCAGCATTTTTGAGGGGTTCGGGACTGAAGCTTTCTTT. Complete variable domain (other parts from reference TRBV7-8 and TRBJ1-1): GAGVSQSPRYKVAKRGQDVALRCDPISGHVSLFWYQQALGQGPEFLTYFQNEAQLDKSGLPSDRFFAERPEGSVSTLKIQRTQQEDSAVYLCASSIFEGFGTEAFFGQGTRLTVV.

This clonotype was observed at least ten times. This CDR3 is CASSSTVDEQYF. CDR3 in DNA: TGTGCCAGCAGCTCGACGGTGGACGAGCAGTACTTC. V gene TRBV11-3 combines with J gene TRBJ2-7; D is undetermined. This CDR3 has 12 amino acids. The V and J ends lost 4 bases and 5 bases respectively, with 9 bases between them. In germline, CDR1 is SGHNT, CDR2 YENEEA.

The chain is built from TRBV19 and TRBJ2-5; D not certain. Germline CDR1 and CDR2: LNHDA and SQIVND (reference sequence). V was pared by 5 bases and J by 2 bases, with 15 bases between. There are 15 residues in the CDR3. In nucleotides, the CDR3 is TGTGCCAGTAGTCAAATGGTCGGGCCTCAAGAGACCCAGTACTTC. This sequence encodes CASSQMVGPQETQYF.

This clonotype showed up just a few times. This chain links TRBV19 with TRBJ2-1; TRBD1 matches at 7 bases. This CDR3 spans 14 amino acids. Germline CDR1 reads LNHDA; CDR2 reads SQIVND (reference sequence). The V segment lost 7 bases and the J segment 3 bases; nucleotides outside the gene matches: 6. This CDR3 is CASTRDSLYNEQFF. CDR3 bases: TGTGCCAGTACCCGGGACAGCCTCTACAATGAGCAGTTCTTC.

This clonotype appeared many times. The CDR3 loop is CASSPSNTEAFF. CDR3 sequence (DNA): TGTGCCAGCTCACCGTCCAACACTGAAGCTTTCTTT. This sequence joins TRBV18 and TRBJ1-1, with D hard to call. V lost 3 bases and J 2 bases, leaving 4 bases between the germline ends. The CDR3 is made up of 12 amino acids. Germline V gene lookup returns CDR1 KGHSH and CDR2 LQKENI.

Many counts were recorded for this clonotype. The J gene is TRBJ1-1, the V gene TRBV6-1; 8 bases are a match to TRBD1. The CDR3 has 15 amino acids. With 7 bases clipped from V and 1 base from J, the junction kept 8 bases outside the gene matches. The V gene's germline CDR1 is MNHNS and CDR2 SASEGT. The CDR3 spells CASKRSGTGNTEAFF. CDR3 nucleotides: TGTGCCAGCAAACGATCAGGGACAGGGAACACTGAAGCTTTCTTT.

This clonotype occurred many times. The V and J genes are TRBV5-1 and TRBJ2-7, with TRBD1 identical over 7 bases. This CDR3 region has 15 residues. Germline CDR1 is SGHRS and CDR2 is YFSETQ. V shed 4 bases, J shed 2 bases, and the junction held 9 bases outside the gene matches. The CDR3 DNA reads TGCGCCAGCAGCCCCGAGGGGGCGCAGGCCTACGAGCAGTACTTC. It codes for CASSPEGAQAYEQYF. Based on the CDR3 plus reference TRBV5-1 and TRBJ2-7, the full variable domain is KAGVTQTPRYLIKTRGQQVTLSCSPISGHRSVSWYQQTPGQGLQFLFEYFSETQRNKGNFPGRFSGRQFSNSRSEMNVSTLELGDSALYLCASSPEGAQAYEQYFGPGTRLTVT.

Notes on this clonotype: Only one base separates this from a far larger clonotype, so it likely reflects a read error. The V call is TRBV12-3 or TRBV12-4, the J call TRBJ2-1, with TRBD2 as a possible D gene (5 bases). The germline V and J ends were trimmed by 10 bases and 10 bases, with 17 bases remaining between them. This CDR3 is built from 12 residues. CDR3 DNA: TGTGCCACCTCGGGGAGCTCCTACGAGCAGTTCTTC. It is translated as CATSGSSYEQFF.

This clonotype was seen ten or more times. V is TRBV20-1 and J is TRBJ2-3; 11 nucleotides align to TRBD2. Germline CDR1 DFQATT, CDR2 SNEGSKA (reference sequence). Unmatched junction bases numbered 11, after V lost 3 bases and J lost 0 bases. There are 18 residues in the CDR3. The CDR3 spells CSARVVASGRPSTDTQYF. The DNA of the CDR3 is TGCAGTGCTAGGGTTGTGGCTAGCGGGAGGCCTAGCACAGATACGCAGTATTTT.

This clonotype has only a few counts. The chain uses TRBV27 and TRBJ1-2; D is ambiguous. V was trimmed by 8 bases and J by 3 bases, leaving 28 bases between them. The V gene's germline CDR1 is MNHEY and CDR2 SMNVEV (reference sequence). CDR3 length: 18 amino acids. CDR3: CASFQARAKDVMDYGYTF. In DNA, the CDR3 is TGTGCCAGCTTTCAGGCGAGGGCGAAGGATGTGATGGACTATGGCTACACCTTC.

There are many counts of this clonotype. V usage is TRBV30 and J usage is TRBJ2-7, with a weak D call TRBD1 (5 bases). With 2 bases removed from V and 5 bases from J, the gap between germline ends came to 13 bases. The V gene's germline CDR1 is GTSNPN and CDR2 SVGIG (reference sequence). The CDR3 covers 13 residues. CDR3 DNA: TGTGCCTGGAGTAGGTGGGGCGCGAACGAGCAGTACTTC. It encodes CAWSRWGANEQYF.

Ten or more counts support this clonotype. This chain uses TRBV29-1 with TRBJ2-3; no clear D gene. V lost 3 bases and J 5 bases, leaving 9 bases between the germline ends. This CDR3 is 12 amino acids long. Germline CDR1 reads SQVTM; CDR2 reads ANQGSEA. CDR3 residues: CSVELGGDTQYF. In DNA form, the CDR3 reads TGCAGCGTTGAGCTAGGTGGAGATACGCAGTATTTT.

The rearrangement links TRBV15 to TRBJ1-2; TRBD1 aligns across 10 bases. Unmatched junction bases numbered 2, after V lost 3 bases and J lost 7 bases. The V gene's germline CDR1 is LNHNV and CDR2 YYDKDF (reference sequence). This CDR3 region has 13 residues. In DNA, the CDR3 is TGTGCCACCAGCAGTGGGACAGGGGTTGGCTACACCTTC. It encodes CATSSGTGVGYTF.

Many counts were recorded for this clonotype. The chain combines TRBV15 with TRBJ1-4; D unclear. V lost 1 base and J 5 bases, leaving 8 bases between the germline ends. The CDR3 length is 14 residues. Germline CDR1 and CDR2: LNHNV and YYDKDF (reference sequence). The CDR3 DNA reads as TGTGCCACCAGCAGAGGGTGGACGAATGAAAAACTGTTTTTT. As protein: CATSRGWTNEKLFF.